Described below is a single T cell receptor (beta chain) sequence and its context. The CDR3 totals 14 residues. J lost 3 bases, V lost 2 bases, and 4 bases had no gene match. CDR1 and CDR2 (germline): MNHEY, SVGAGI. The data stem from a study of control samples from healthy donors and cancer patients. Here immunoSEQ multiplex PCR was the method, and the copy in TCRdb shows in-frame clones only, minus some. Among over 150,000 clones listed, around 94% were seen once. The sequencing sample was made of PBMCs. The clonotype originates from a man aged 55 to 70 with colorectal cancer. The chain is built from TRBV6-5 and TRBJ2-7; 7 bases match TRBD1. The chain's CDR3 is CASSYNRDSYEQYF. CDR3 nucleotide sequence: TGTGCCAGCAGTTACAATCGGGACAGCTACGAGCAGTACTTC.